These T cell receptor beta chains were read from a single sample in a study of T cell changes during pregnancy in multiple sclerosis. Produced via immunoSEQ multiplex PCR; TCRdb's table is partial and in-frame only. The repertoire holds more than 55,000 clones, with about nine tenths as singletons. The sequencing here drew on peripheral blood, taken in the first trimester of pregnancy. All receptors come from a female donor in good health, enrolled as a control in a pregnancy study. The CDR3 runs from the conserved cysteine through the conserved F or W. A D gene is named only where the DNA matches it firmly. The listing skips clone size in some rows; elsewhere it reads once, few, many or a size class.

V gene	clone size	J gene	D gene	CDR3 DNA	CDR3 protein
TRBV7-9	-	TRBJ2-5	TRBD2	TGTGCCAGCAGCCCAATCCCCTCCGCAGCGGGAGTTCGGGAGACCCAGTACTTC	CASSPIPSAAGVRETQYF
TRBV7-2	-	TRBJ2-5	-	TGTGCCAGCAGGACTGACTCCATCGAGACCCAGTACTTC	CASRTDSIETQYF
TRBV7-6	-	TRBJ2-7	-	TGTGCCAGCAGCTTAGGTCTACGGAGCTACGAGCAGTACTTC	CASSLGLRSYEQYF
TRBV5-1	-	TRBJ2-2	TRBD2	TGCGCCAGCAGCTTACTAGCGGGGGTGACCGGGGAGCTGTTTTTT	CASSLLAGVTGELFF
TRBV6-5	once	TRBJ2-7	TRBD1	TGTGCCAGCAGTTACGGGGACAGCCTGTACGAGCAGTACTTC	CASSYGDSLYEQYF
TRBV5-4	-	TRBJ2-2	TRBD2	TGTGCCAGCAGCTTGGGACTAGCGGGAGGAGGAGTCGGGGAGCTGTTTTTT	CASSLGLAGGGVGELFF
TRBV5-6	once	TRBJ2-1	-	TGTGCCAGCAGCTTGCTAAATGAGCAGTTCTTC	CASSLLNEQFF
TRBV6-5	-	TRBJ1-1	-	TGTGCCAGCAGTCCGGGGACTGAAGCTTTCTTT	CASSPGTEAFF
TRBV28	-	TRBJ2-7	-	TGTGCCAGCAGATTCCCCGGGGGCTACGAGCAGTACTTC	CASRFPGGYEQYF
TRBV7-2	-	TRBJ2-1	TRBD2	TGTGCCAGCAGCTTTCGAGCTGGGACTAGCGGCGACAATGAGCAGTTCTTC	CASSFRAGTSGDNEQFF
TRBV5-1	once	TRBJ2-4	TRBD1	TGCGCCAGCAGCTTGGGACAGGGTATTCGGGGAAACATTCAGTACTTC	CASSLGQGIRGNIQYF
TRBV18	few	TRBJ2-7	TRBD1	TGTGCCAGCTCACCCGGGACAGGGCACGAGCAGTACTTC	CASSPGTGHEQYF
TRBV29-1	-	TRBJ2-1	TRBD2	TGCAGCGTTGACCCCCGACTAGCGGGAGGGCACGATGAGCAGTTCTTC	CSVDPRLAGGHDEQFF
TRBV5-1	-	TRBJ2-3	TRBD2	TGCGCCAGCTCCCCGGGACTAGCGGGAGGACGTGCTAGCACAGATACGCAGTATTTT	CASSPGLAGGRASTDTQYF
TRBV5-5	once	TRBJ2-7	-	TGTGCCAGCAGCGGCAGGGATCCCTACGAGCAGTACTTC	CASSGRDPYEQYF
TRBV25-1	-	TRBJ1-2	TRBD1	TGTGCCAGCAGAGGACAGGGGGCGATTTTTAACTATGGCTACACCTTC	CASRGQGAIFNYGYTF
TRBV27	-	TRBJ1-2	-	TGTGCCAGCAGGCCGGGGTACGAATATGGCTACACCTTC	CASRPGYEYGYTF
TRBV29-1	-	TRBJ2-2	-	TGCAGCGCCCATGGGACATCCTCCGGGGAGCTGTTTTTT	CSAHGTSSGELFF
TRBV7-8	-	TRBJ1-1	-	TGTGCCAGCAGGGGACACGCGAACACTGAAGCTTTCTTT	CASRGHANTEAFF
TRBV4-1	-	TRBJ2-7	-	TGCGCCAGCAGTCCTTCGTTGACAGCCGAGCAGTACTTC	CASSPSLTAEQYF
TRBV19	-	TRBJ1-5	TRBD1	TGTGCCAGTAGGGTGACAGGGCGTCAGCCCCAGCATTTT	CASRVTGRQPQHF
TRBV7-2	-	TRBJ2-7	TRBD1	TGTGCCAGCAGCTCTCTGGGACAGTCCTACGAGCAGTACTTC	CASSSLGQSYEQYF
TRBV19	-	TRBJ1-1	-	TGTGCCAGTAGTATAACTGGGGGGGGAGGCGCTGAAGCTTTCTTT	CASSITGGGGAEAFF
TRBV4-1	-	TRBJ2-5	TRBD2	TGCGCCAGCAGCCAAGAAGAGAGCGGGAGTAGAGGAGAGACCCAGTACTTC	CASSQEESGSRGETQYF
TRBV6-5	-	TRBJ1-4	TRBD1	TGTGCCAGCAGTTACTCGGGCAGGGGGTTTGAAAAACTGTTTTTT	CASSYSGRGFEKLFF
TRBV7-2	-	TRBJ2-7	-	TGTGCCAGCAGCTTAGACCGGGGTAGCGAGCAGTACTTC	CASSLDRGSEQYF
TRBV28	-	TRBJ2-3	TRBD2	TGTGCCAGCAACGAACCCGGGAGGCTCGGCACAGATACGCAGTATTTT	CASNEPGRLGTDTQYF
TRBV2	-	TRBJ2-7	TRBD1	TGTGCCACTCGACAGGGATACTACGAGCAGTACTTC	CATRQGYYEQYF
TRBV12-5	-	TRBJ2-7	TRBD1	TGTGCTAGTGTCGGGTCCCCACAGGGGCTCGAGCAGTACTTC	CASVGSPQGLEQYF
TRBV15	-	TRBJ1-2	-	TGTGCCACCAGCACCCAGGGAGGGTTCACCTATGGCTACACCTTC	CATSTQGGFTYGYTF
TRBV27	-	TRBJ2-7	TRBD2	TGTGCCAGCACTAGCGGGGGTCGGACTATCGAGCAGTACTTC	CASTSGGRTIEQYF
TRBV6-1	-	TRBJ1-6	-	TGTGCCAGCAGATCCGGGACTACCAATTCACCCCTCCACTTT	CASRSGTTNSPLHF
TRBV7-9	-	TRBJ2-7	TRBD2	TGTGCCAGCAGCCCCCGGGGGGGGGAGCAGTACTTC	CASSPRGGEQYF
TRBV4-1	-	TRBJ1-5	-	TGCGCCAGCAGCCATGTGGAGTATAGCAATCAGCCCCAGCATTTT	CASSHVEYSNQPQHF
TRBV19	-	TRBJ2-5	-	TGTGCCAGTAGGGTGGCGGGGGCTCAAGAGACCCAGTACTTC	CASRVAGAQETQYF
TRBV4-1	-	TRBJ2-1	-	TGCGCCAGCCTAGCCCGCCCAAGCTCCTACAATGAGCAGTTCTTC	CASLARPSSYNEQFF
TRBV7-9	-	TRBJ2-2	TRBD2	TGTGCCAGCAGGGGGCCGATACTAGCGGGGACCGGGGAGCTGTTTTTT	CASRGPILAGTGELFF
TRBV18	-	TRBJ2-3	TRBD1	TGTGCCAGCTCACCACCCGGGACAGTGATGGATACGCAGTATTTT	CASSPPGTVMDTQYF
TRBV6-4	-	TRBJ1-1	-	TGTGCCAGCAGTGACTCGACAGAGAACACTGAAGCTTTCTTT	CASSDSTENTEAFF
TRBV4-1	-	TRBJ2-7	-	TGCGCCAGCAGCCAAGCTGGTACAACCTCCTACGAGCAGTACTTC	CASSQAGTTSYEQYF
TRBV18	-	TRBJ2-3	-	TGTGCCAGCTCACCTTACACAGATACGCAGTATTTT	CASSPYTDTQYF